This paragraph covers one T cell receptor beta chain sequence. The sample is drawn from a study of T cell changes during pregnancy in multiple sclerosis. Method: immunoSEQ multiplex PCR; TCRdb's copy keeps in-frame clones and lacks some. This sample has around 34,000 clones, with around 87% found just once. The CDR3 length is 14 residues. Deletions cut 1 base from V and 8 bases from J, with 14 bases between. In germline, CDR1 is LGHNA, CDR2 YSLEER. V is TRBV4-3 and J is TRBJ1-2; D remains ambiguous. This clonotype was obtained from a female donor with multiple sclerosis, enrolled in a pregnancy study. The specimen was CD4+ T cells from peripheral blood mononuclear cells, collected in the second trimester of pregnancy. In DNA, the CDR3 is TGCGCCAGCAGCCAAGTCGGCAGGAGCGGGGGCTACACCTTC. This encodes CASSQVGRSGGYTF.